This TCR beta chain was identified in a study of blood T cell repertoires in COVID-19. Overall study: Some COVID-19 samples were acute and others convalescent; all came from the United States, Italy and Spain. T cells, B-cell-depleted T cells, or PBMCs supplied cDNA or gDNA.

In the original analysis: Scientists estimated how many nucleated cells there were by amplifying reference gene primers. Profiled with immunoSEQ multiplex PCR; TCRdb holds only in-frame clones, not every one. V and J calls plus clone size are reproduced from that table; the DNA served to infer D and trimming. This sample has approximately 190,000 clones, with about 93% found just once. This clone was seen a handful of times. The germline V gene encodes CDR1 LNHDA and CDR2 SQIVND (reference sequence). CDR3 length: 12 residues. The ends were cut back, 7 bases at V and 4 bases at J, with 10 bases in the middle.

The clonotype comes from a man aged 45-65 years with acute or convalescent COVID-19. The material sequenced was peripheral blood. This rearrangement joins TRBV19 to TRBJ1-2; D gene unclear. The DNA of the CDR3 is TGTGCCAGTAAGAAACAGTCCTATGGCTACACCTTC. As protein: CASKKQSYGYTF.